Below, one TCR beta chain is given with its context. The source of the sample is a study of identical twins. Unique molecular identifiers were present on the cDNA, and a universal primer site came from template switching. In TCRdb, the 5' RACE reads were re-called with MiXCR into one record per CDR3 protein. The repertoire holds some 500,000 distinct CDR3 sequences, with over 12% as singletons. Per the germline V gene, CDR1 is LNHNV and CDR2 is YYDKDF (reference sequence). V dropped 0 bases and J dropped 6 bases, with 9 bases sitting between them. The CDR3 loop spans 14 amino acids. These data are also associated with another study on yellow fever vaccine responses in identical twins. That source adds: Twins' T cell vaccine responses reportedly looked partly convergent, partly personalized.

The TCR comes from a woman aged 18-35 years in good health. J is TRBJ1-5 and V is TRBV15; unclear D gene. The sample comprised CD4+ T cells sorted from blood. The CDR3 bases are TGTGCCACCAGCAGAGAACCGGTGGGTCAGCCCCAGCATTTT. Its translation is CATSREPVGQPQHF. Variable domain in full (rest from reference TRBV15 and TRBJ1-5): DAMVIQNPRYQVTQFGKPVTLSCSQTLNHNVMYWYQQKSSQAPKLLFHYYDKDFNNEADTPDNFQSRRPNTSFCFLDIRSPGLGDTAMYLCATSREPVGQPQHFGDGTRLSIL.